This TCR beta chain stems from a study of T-cell memory formation after mild COVID-19. V dropped 7 bases and J dropped 2 bases, with 18 bases sitting between them. Germline loops: CDR1 MDHEN, CDR2 SYDVKM. This CDR3 contains 16 residues. TCRdb itself ran the 5' RACE reads through MiXCR, one entry per CDR3 protein. The profile shows 300,000 or so distinct CDR3 sequences, 15% to 20% of them singletons. Material for sequencing was PBMCs or a T cell subset sorted from them (not recorded which). The chain carries TRBV28 and TRBJ2-4; D is possibly TRBD2 (5 bases). The receptor was isolated from a man between 18 and 35 years old who had mild COVID-19 (a few samples of this study predate the infection). Cell type and time point are not known. CDR3: CASNHEGDLTKNIQYF. The CDR3, as DNA: TGTGCCAGCAACCATGAGGGTGATCTGACCAAAAACATTCAGTACTTC.